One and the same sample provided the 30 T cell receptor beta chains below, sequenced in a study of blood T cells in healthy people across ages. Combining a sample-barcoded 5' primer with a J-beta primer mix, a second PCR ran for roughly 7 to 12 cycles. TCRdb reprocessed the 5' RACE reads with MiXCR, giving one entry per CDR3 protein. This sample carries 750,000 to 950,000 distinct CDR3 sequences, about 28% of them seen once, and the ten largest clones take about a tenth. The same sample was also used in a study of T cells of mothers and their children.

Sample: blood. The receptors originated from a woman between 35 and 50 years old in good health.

The CDR3 bases are TGCAGTGCGAGTCGGGCCCTAGAAGCTTTCTTT. This codes for CSASRALEAFF. The chain recombines TRBV20-1 with TRBJ1-1, with D hard to call. The CDR3 has 11 residues. CDR1 and CDR2 from the germline V gene are DFQATT and SNEGSKA (reference sequence). V was trimmed by 6 bases and J by 8 bases, leaving 13 bases between them.

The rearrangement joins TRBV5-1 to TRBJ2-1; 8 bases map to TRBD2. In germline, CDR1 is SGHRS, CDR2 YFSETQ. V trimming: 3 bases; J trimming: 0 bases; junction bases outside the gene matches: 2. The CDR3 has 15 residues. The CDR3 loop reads CASSSSGYSYNEQFF. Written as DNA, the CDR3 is TGCGCCAGCAGCTCTAGCGGGTACTCCTACAATGAGCAGTTCTTC. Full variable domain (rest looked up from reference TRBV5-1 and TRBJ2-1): KAGVTQTPRYLIKTRGQQVTLSCSPISGHRSVSWYQQTPGQGLQFLFEYFSETQRNKGNFPGRFSGRQFSNSRSEMNVSTLELGDSALYLCASSSSGYSYNEQFFGPGTRLTVL.

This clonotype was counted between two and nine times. The CDR3 DNA reads as TGTGCCAGCAGCCCGCGGGGCGGGGGAACCTACGAGCAGTACTTC. Translation: CASSPRGGGTYEQYF. This chain links TRBV4-2 with TRBJ2-7; 7 bases match TRBD2. The CDR3 extends over 15 amino acids. Germline lookup yields CDR1 LGHNA and CDR2 YNFKEQ. Unmatched junction bases numbered 8, after V lost 4 bases and J lost 2 bases.

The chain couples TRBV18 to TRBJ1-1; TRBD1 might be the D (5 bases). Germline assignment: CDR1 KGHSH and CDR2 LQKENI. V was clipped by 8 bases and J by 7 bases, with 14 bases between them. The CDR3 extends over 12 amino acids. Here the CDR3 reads CASTGTGFEAFF. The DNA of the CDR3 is TGTGCCAGCACCGGGACGGGATTTGAAGCTTTCTTT.

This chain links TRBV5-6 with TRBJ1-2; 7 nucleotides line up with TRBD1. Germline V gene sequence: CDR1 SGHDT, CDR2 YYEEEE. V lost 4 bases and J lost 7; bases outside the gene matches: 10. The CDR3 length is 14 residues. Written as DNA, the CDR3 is TGTGCCAGCAGCGGCCAGGGGGGGGTATTTGGCTACACCTTC. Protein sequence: CASSGQGGVFGYTF.

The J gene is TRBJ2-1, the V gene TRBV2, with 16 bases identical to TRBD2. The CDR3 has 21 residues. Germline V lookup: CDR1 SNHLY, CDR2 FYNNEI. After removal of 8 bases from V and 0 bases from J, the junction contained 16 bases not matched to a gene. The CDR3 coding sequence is TGTGCCAGCCAACAGGGACATCCGGGACTAGCGGGGGGGAGCTCCTACAATGAGCAGTTCTTC. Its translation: CASQQGHPGLAGGSSYNEQFF.

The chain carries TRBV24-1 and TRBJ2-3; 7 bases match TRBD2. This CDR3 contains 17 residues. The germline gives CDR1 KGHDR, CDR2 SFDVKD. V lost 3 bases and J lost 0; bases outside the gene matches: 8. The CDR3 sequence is CATSDPDDSGSTDTQYF. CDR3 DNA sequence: TGTGCCACCAGTGATCCCGATGATAGCGGGAGCACAGATACGCAGTATTTT.

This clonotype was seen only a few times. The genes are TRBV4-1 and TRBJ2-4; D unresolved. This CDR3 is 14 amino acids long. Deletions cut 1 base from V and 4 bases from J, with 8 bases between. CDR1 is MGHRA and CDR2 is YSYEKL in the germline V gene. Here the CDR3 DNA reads TGCGCCAGCAGCCAAGTTTCAGTGAAAAACATTCAGTACTTC. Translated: CASSQVSVKNIQYF.

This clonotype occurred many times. CDR3 sequence reads: CASSRPGGGETQYF. In nucleotides, the CDR3 is TGTGCCAGCAGCCGGCCGGGGGGGGGAGAGACCCAGTACTTC. The V gene is TRBV7-2, the J gene TRBJ2-5, with 8 bases lining up with TRBD2. The junction had 6 bases not matched to a gene; V was cut back by 5 bases and J by 4 bases. Germline lookup yields CDR1 SGHTA and CDR2 FQGNSA. The CDR3 sequence is 14 residues long. The full variable domain, completed using reference TRBV7-2 and TRBJ2-5, is GAGVSQSPSNKVTEKGKDVELRCDPISGHTALYWYRQSLGQGLEFLIYFQGNSAPDKSGLPSDRFSAERTGGSVSTLTIQRTQQEDSAVYLCASSRPGGGETQYFGPGTRLLVL.

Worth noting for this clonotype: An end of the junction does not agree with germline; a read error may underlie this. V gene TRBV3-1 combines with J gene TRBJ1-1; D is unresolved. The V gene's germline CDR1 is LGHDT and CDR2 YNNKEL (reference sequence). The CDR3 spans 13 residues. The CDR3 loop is CASRDVMNTEAFF. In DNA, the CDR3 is TGTGCCAGCAGGGATGTCATGAACACTGAGGCTTTCTTT.

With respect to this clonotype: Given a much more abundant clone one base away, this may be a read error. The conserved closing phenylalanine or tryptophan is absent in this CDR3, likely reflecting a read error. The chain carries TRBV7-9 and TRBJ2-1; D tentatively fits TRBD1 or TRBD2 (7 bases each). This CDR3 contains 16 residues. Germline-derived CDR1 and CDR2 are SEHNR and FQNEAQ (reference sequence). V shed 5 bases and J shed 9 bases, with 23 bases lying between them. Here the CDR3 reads CASSDYRGGSSSEQFC. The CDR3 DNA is TGTGCCAGCAGCGATTACAGGGGCGGGAGTTCCAGTGAGCAGTTCTGC.

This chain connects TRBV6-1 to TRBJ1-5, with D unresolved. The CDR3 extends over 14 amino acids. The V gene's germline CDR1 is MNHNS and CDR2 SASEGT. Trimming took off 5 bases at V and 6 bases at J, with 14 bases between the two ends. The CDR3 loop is CASSTREFPQPQHF. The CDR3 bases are TGTGCCAGCAGTACGAGGGAGTTCCCTCAGCCCCAGCATTTT.

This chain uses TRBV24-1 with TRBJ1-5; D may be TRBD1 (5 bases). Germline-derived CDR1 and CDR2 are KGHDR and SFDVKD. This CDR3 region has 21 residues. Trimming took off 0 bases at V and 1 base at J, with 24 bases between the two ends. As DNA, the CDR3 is TGTGCCACCAGTGATTTGCAAGGAGGAGTCGGGGCCCGATTGAGCAATCAGCCCCAGCATTTT. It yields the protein CATSDLQGGVGARLSNQPQHF.

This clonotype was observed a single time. Here the CDR3 reads CASSLDLMGQETQYF. The CDR3 coding sequence is TGTGCCAGCAGCTTAGATCTGATGGGACAAGAGACCCAGTACTTC. V is TRBV11-2 and J is TRBJ2-5; D uncertain. The CDR3 is 15 amino acids. Trimming shortened V by 0 bases and J by 2 bases, and 10 bases separated the two germline ends. The germline V gene encodes CDR1 SGHAT and CDR2 FQNNGV.

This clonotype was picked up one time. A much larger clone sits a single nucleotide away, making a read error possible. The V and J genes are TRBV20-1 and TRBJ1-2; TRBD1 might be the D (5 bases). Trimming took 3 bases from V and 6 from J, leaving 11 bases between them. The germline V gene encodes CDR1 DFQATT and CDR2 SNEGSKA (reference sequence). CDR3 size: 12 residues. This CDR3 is CSARGWGNGYTF. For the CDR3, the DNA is TGCAGTGCTAGGGGGTGGGGCAATGGCTACACCTTC.

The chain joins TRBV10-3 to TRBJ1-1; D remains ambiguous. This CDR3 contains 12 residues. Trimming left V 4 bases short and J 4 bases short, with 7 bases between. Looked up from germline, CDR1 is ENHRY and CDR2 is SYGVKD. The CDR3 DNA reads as TGTGCCATCAGTGTGGCATTCACTGAAGCTTTCTTT. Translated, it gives CAISVAFTEAFF.

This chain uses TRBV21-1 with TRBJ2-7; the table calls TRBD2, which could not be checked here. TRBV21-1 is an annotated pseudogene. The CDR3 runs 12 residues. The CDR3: CASSKKRDEQYF. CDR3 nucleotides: TGTGCCAGCAGCAAAAAGAGGGACGAGCAGTACTTC.

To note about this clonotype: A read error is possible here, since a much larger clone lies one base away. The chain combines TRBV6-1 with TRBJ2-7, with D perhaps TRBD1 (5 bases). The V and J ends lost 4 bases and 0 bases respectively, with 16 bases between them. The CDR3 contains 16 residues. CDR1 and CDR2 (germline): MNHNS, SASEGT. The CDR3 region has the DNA TGTGCCAGCAGTGCATCGACAGAAGTGAGCTCCTACGAGCAGTACTTC. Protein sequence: CASSASTEVSSYEQYF.

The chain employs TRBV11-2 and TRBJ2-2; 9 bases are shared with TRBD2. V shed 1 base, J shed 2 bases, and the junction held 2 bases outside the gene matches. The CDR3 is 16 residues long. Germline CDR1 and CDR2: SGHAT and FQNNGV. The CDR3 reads CASSLAAGGNTGELFF. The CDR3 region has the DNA TGTGCCAGCAGCTTAGCAGCGGGGGGAAACACCGGGGAGCTGTTTTTT.

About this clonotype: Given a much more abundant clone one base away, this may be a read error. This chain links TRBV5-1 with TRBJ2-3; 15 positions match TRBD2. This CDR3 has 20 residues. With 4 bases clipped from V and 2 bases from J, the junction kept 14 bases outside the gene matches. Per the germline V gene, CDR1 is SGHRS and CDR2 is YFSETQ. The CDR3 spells CASSRGLAGGKPSNTDTQYF. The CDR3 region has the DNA TGCGCCAGCAGCCGGGGACTAGCGGGGGGAAAACCTTCTAACACAGATACGCAGTATTTT.

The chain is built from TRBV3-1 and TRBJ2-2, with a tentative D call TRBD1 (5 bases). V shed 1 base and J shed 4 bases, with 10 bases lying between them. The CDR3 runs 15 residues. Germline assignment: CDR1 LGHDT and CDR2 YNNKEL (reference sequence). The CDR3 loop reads CASSQGRQSTGELFF. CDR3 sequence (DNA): TGTGCCAGCAGCCAAGGCAGACAGTCCACCGGGGAGCTGTTTTTT.

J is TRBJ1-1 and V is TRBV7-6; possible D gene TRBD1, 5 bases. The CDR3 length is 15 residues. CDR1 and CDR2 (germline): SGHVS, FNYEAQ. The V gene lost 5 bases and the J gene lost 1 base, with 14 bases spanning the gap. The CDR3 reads CASSGLRGGNTEAFF. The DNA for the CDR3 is TGTGCCAGCAGCGGGCTTCGGGGGGGGAACACTGAAGCTTTCTTT.

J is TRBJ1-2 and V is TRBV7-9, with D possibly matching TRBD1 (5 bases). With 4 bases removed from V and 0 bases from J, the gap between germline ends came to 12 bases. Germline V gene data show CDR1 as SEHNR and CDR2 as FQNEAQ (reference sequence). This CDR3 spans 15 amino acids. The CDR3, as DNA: TGTGCCAGCAGCTCGCAGGGTATCGCTAACTATGGCTACACCTTC. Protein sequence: CASSSQGIANYGYTF.

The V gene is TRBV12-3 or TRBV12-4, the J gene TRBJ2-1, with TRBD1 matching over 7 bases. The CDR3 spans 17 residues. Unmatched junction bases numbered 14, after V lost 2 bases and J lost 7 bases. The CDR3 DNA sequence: TGTGCCAGCAGTTTACCCAGACAGGGAGTAAGGCGAAATGAGCAGTTCTTC. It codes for CASSLPRQGVRRNEQFF.

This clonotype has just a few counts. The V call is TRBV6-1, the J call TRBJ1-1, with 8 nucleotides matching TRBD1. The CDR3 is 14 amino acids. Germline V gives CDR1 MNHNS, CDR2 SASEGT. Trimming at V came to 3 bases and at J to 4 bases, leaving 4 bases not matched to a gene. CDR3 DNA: TGTGCCAGCAGTGATTCGACAGGGGTCACTGAAGCTTTCTTT. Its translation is CASSDSTGVTEAFF.

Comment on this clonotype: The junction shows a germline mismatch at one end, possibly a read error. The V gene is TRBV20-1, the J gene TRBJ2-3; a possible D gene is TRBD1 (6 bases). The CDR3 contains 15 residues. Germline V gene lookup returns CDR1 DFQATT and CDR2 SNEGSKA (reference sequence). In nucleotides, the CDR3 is TGCAGTGCTAGAGATAACAGGGATCGCACAGATACGCAGTTTTTT. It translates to CSARDNRDRTDTQFF.

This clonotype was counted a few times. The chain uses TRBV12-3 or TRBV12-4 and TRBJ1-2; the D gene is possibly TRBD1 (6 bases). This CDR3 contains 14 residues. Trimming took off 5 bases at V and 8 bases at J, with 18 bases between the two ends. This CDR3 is CASSRGRFSRGYTF. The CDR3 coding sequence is TGTGCCAGCAGTCGGGGGCGGTTCTCTCGAGGCTACACCTTC.

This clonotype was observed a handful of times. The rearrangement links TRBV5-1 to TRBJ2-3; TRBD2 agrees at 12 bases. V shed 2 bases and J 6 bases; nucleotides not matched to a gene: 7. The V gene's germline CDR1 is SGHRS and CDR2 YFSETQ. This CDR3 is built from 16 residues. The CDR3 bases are TGCGCCAGCAGCTTCGCACTAGCGGGGGGAATTGATACGCAGTATTTT. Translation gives CASSFALAGGIDTQYF.

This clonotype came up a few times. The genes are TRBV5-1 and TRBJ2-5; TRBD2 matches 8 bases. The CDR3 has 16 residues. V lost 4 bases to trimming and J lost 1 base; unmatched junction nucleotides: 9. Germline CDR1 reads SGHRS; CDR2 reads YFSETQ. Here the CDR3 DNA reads TGCGCCAGCAGCCCCGGGGGGGGCCCTCCCCAAGAGACCCAGTACTTC. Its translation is CASSPGGGPPQETQYF.

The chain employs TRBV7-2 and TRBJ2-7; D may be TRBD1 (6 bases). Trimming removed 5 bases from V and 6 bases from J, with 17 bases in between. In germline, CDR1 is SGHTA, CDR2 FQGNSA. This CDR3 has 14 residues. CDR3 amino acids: CASSVQGGFGEQYF. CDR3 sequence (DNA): TGTGCCAGCAGCGTACAGGGTGGATTCGGCGAGCAGTACTTC.